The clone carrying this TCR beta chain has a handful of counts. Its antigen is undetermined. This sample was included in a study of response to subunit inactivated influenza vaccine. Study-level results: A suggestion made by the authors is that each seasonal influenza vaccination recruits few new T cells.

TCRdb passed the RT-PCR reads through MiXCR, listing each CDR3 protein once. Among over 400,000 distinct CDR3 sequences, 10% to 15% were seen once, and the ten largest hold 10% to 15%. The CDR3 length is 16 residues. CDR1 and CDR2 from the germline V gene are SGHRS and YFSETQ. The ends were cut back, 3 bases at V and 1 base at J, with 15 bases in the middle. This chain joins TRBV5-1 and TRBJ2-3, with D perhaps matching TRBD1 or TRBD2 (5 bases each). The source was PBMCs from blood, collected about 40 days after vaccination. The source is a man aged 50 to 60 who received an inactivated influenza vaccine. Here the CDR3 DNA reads TGCGCCAGCAGCTCCGGGGCAAGAATTCGCACAGATACGCAGTATTTT. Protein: CASSSGARIRTDTQYF.